The clone carrying this TCR beta chain appeared once. A far bigger clonotype differs at one base, so this is likely a read error. Looked up from germline, CDR1 is SGHKS and CDR2 is YYEKEE (reference sequence). CDR3 length: 15 amino acids. J was trimmed by 1 base and V by 3 bases; bases with no gene match: 5. The record originates from a study of low-dose radiotherapy and immunotherapy resistance in tumors. Overall study context: Cohort 2 patients were irradiated with 1 Gy every two weeks, reaching 13 Gy over 26 weeks.

The time point is: after trial treatment. Treatment reported: LDRT plus nivolumab, ipilimumab, low-dose cyclophosphamide and aspirin (RACIN trial). Low-dose radiotherapy and low-dose cyclophosphamide, together with aspirin, ipilimumab and nivolumab, were given to donors. Primers used for first-strand cDNA, a TRAV- and TRBV-specific set, covered both alpha and beta chains. TCRs were amplified for 20 to 25 PCR cycles with a constant-region primer and V-primer adapter. By in vitro transcription, the isolated mRNA was amplified. TCRdb fed the reads into MiXCR, producing one record per CDR3 protein. The data contain under 70,000 distinct CDR3 sequences, about 25% of them singletons.

Sequencing was performed on PBMCs, taken after low-dose radiotherapy plus immunotherapy. This TCR derives from a male donor with prostate cancer. The genes are TRBV5-5 and TRBJ2-7; 9 nucleotides align to TRBD1. The CDR3 bases are TGTGCCAGCAGCTCAGGACAGGGGTCATCCTACGAGCAGTACTTC. Its protein is CASSSGQGSSYEQYF.